The clone carrying this T cell receptor (beta chain) has more than one count but fewer than ten. Its antigen is undetermined. Other DNA sequences in the same sample also yield this CDR3. Since all of the isolated RNA was reverse transcribed, expressed TCRB transcripts were what got sequenced. Measured with immunoSEQ multiplex PCR; TCRdb has only the in-frame clones, and not every one. The data contain a few hundred thousand clones, around 16% of them seen just once; the ten biggest clones take up roughly 0.019%. The sample comes from a study of beta chain features in type 1 diabetes. CDR1 is MDHEN and CDR2 is SYDVKM in the germline V gene. Between the trimmed V and J ends, which lost 6 bases and 3 bases, there was a span of 3 bases. This CDR3 has 10 residues. Study results and limitations: At VDJ recombination sites, type 1 diabetes patients had fewer insertions and more deleted nucleotides. For patients and controls alike, PCR might favor shorter templates to the same degree. HLA influence on TCRB rearrangement stayed unresolved here. Within each of all four CD4+ subsets, Type 1 diabetes patients had TCRB CDR3s that were moderately but significantly shorter.

The V and J genes are TRBV28 and TRBJ2-7; unclear D gene. The sequenced material came from naive CD4+ T cells from blood. The sequence derives from a woman aged 18-29 years in good health. CDR3 sequence (DNA): TGTGCCAGCAGCCTCTACGAGCAGTACTTC. Translation: CASSLYEQYF.